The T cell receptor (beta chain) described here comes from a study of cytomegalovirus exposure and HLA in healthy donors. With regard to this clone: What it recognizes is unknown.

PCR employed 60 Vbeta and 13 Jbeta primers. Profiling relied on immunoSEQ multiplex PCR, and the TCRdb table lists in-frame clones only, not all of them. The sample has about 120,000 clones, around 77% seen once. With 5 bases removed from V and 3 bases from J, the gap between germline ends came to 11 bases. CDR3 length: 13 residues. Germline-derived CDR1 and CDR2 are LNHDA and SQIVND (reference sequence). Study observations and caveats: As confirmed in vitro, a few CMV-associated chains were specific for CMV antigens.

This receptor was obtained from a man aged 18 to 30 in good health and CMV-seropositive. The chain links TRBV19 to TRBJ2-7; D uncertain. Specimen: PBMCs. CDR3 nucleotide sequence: TGTGCCAGTAGTCCTGGCATGATCTACGAGCAGTACTTC. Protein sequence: CASSPGMIYEQYF.